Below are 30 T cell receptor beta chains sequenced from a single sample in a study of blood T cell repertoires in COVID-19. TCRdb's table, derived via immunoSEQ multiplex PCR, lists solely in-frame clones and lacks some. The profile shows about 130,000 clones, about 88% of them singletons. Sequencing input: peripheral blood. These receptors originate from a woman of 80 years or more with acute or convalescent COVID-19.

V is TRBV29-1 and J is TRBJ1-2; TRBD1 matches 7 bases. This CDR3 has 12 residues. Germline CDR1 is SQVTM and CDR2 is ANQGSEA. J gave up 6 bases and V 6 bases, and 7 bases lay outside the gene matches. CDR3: CSVTTTGDGYTF. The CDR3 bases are TGCAGCGTGACGACTACAGGGGATGGCTACACCTTC.

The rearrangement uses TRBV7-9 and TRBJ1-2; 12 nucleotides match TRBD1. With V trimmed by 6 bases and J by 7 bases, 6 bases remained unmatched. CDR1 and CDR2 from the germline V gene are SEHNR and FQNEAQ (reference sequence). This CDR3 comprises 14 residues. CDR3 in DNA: TGTGCCAGCAGTTCCGGGACAGGGGGCTTTGGCTACACCTTC. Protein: CASSSGTGGFGYTF.

CDR3 loop: CASSLGRQGADTEAFF. The CDR3 DNA sequence: TGTGCCAGCAGCTTGGGAAGACAGGGGGCGGACACTGAAGCTTTCTTT. This chain connects TRBV5-6 to TRBJ1-1; 10 bases line up with TRBD1. V dropped 0 bases and J dropped 3; count of bases not matched to a gene: 5. In germline, CDR1 is SGHDT, CDR2 YYEEEE. The CDR3 runs to 16 residues.

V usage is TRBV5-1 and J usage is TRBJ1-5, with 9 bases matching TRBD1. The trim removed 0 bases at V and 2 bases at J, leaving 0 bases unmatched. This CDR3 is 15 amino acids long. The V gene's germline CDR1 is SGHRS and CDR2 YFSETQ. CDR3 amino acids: CASSLGDRGNQPQHF. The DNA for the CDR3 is TGCGCCAGCAGCTTGGGGGACAGGGGCAATCAGCCCCAGCATTTT.

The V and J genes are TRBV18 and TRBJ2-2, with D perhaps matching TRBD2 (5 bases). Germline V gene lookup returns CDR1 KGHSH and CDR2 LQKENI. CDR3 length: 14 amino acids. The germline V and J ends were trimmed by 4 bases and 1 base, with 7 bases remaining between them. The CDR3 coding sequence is TGTGCCAGCTCACAGCGGCAGAACACCGGGGAGCTGTTTTTT. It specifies CASSQRQNTGELFF.

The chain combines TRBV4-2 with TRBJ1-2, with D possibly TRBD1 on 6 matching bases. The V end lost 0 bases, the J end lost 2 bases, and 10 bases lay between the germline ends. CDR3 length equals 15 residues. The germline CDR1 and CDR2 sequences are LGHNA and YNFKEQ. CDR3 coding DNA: TGTGCCAGCAGCCAAGATGAACAGGGCAACTATGGCTACACCTTC. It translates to CASSQDEQGNYGYTF.

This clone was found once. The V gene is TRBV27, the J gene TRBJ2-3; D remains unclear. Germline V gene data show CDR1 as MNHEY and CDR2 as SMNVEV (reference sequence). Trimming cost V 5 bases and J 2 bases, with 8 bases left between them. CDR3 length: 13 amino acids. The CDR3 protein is CASSHRYTDTQYF. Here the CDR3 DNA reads TGTGCCAGCAGTCACAGATACACAGATACGCAGTATTTT.

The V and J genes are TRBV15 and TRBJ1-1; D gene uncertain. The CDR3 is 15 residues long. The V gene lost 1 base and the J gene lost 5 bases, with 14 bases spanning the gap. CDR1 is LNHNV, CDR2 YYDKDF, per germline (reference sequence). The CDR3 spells CATSRVVTRRTEAFF. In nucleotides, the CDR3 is TGTGCCACCAGCAGAGTGGTGACCCGGAGGACTGAAGCTTTCTTT.

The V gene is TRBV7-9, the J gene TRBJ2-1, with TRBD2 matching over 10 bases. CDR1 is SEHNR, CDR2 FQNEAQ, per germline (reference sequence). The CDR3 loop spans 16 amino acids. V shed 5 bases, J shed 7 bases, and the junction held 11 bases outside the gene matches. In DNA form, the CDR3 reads TGTGCCAGCAGCCTGTTATCTAGCGGGAGTGGGAATGAGCAGTTCTTC. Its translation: CASSLLSSGSGNEQFF. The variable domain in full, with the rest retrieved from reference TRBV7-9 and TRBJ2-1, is DTGVSQNPRHKITKRGQNVTFRCDPISEHNRLYWYRQTLGQGPEFLTYFQNEAQLEKSRLLSDRFSAERPKGSFSTLEIQRTEQGDSAMYLCASSLLSSGSGNEQFFGPGTRLTVL.

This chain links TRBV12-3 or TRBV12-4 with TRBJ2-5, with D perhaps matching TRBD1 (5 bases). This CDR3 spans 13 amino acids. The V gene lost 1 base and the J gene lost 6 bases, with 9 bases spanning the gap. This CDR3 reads CASSLGVGQTQYF. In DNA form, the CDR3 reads TGTGCCAGCAGTTTAGGAGTGGGGCAGACCCAGTACTTC.

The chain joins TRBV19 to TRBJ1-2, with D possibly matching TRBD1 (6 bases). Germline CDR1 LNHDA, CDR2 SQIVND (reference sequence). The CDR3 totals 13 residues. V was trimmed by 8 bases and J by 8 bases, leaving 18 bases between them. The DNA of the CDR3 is TGTGCCAGTTCCACAACAGGGATTGGAGGCTACACCTTC. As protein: CASSTTGIGGYTF. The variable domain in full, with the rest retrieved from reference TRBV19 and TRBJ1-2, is DGGITQSPKYLFRKEGQNVTLSCEQNLNHDAMYWYRQDPGQGLRLIYYSQIVNDFQKGDIAEGYSVSREKKESFPLTVTSAQKNPTAFYLCASSTTGIGGYTFGSGTRLTVV.

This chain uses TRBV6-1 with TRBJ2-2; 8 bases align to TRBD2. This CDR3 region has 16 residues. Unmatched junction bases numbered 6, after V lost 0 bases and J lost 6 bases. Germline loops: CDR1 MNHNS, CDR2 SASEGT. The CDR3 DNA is TGTGCCAGCAGTGAAGCGCAGCGGGGGAGCCCCGGGGAGCTGTTTTTT. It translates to CASSEAQRGSPGELFF.

The CDR3 region is CASSPLKQGQNTEAFF. As DNA, the CDR3 is TGCGCCAGCAGCCCCCTTAAACAGGGGCAGAACACTGAAGCTTTCTTT. The chain couples TRBV5-1 to TRBJ1-1; 7 nucleotides agree with TRBD1. The trim removed 4 bases at V and 1 base at J, leaving 10 bases unmatched. Germline loops: CDR1 SGHRS, CDR2 YFSETQ. The CDR3 loop spans 16 amino acids. Based on the CDR3 plus reference TRBV5-1 and TRBJ1-1, the full variable domain is KAGVTQTPRYLIKTRGQQVTLSCSPISGHRSVSWYQQTPGQGLQFLFEYFSETQRNKGNFPGRFSGRQFSNSRSEMNVSTLELGDSALYLCASSPLKQGQNTEAFFGQGTRLTVV.

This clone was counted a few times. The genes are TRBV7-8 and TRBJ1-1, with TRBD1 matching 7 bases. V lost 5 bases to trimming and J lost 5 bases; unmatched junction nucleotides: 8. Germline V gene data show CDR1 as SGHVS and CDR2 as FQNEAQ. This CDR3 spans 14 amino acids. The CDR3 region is CASSPYRGNTEAFF. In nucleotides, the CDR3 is TGTGCCAGCAGCCCGTACAGGGGTAATACTGAAGCTTTCTTT.

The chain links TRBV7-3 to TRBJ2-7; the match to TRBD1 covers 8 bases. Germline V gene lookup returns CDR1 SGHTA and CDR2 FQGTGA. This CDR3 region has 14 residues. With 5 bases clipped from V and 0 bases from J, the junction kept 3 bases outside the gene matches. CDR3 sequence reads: CASSPQGASYEQYF. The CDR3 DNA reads TGTGCCAGCAGCCCCCAGGGGGCCTCCTACGAGCAGTACTTC. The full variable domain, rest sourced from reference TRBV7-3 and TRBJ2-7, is GAGVSQTPSNKVTEKGKYVELRCDPISGHTALYWYRQSLGQGPEFLIYFQGTGAADDSGLPNDRFFAVRPEGSVSTLKIQRTERGDSAVYLCASSPQGASYEQYFGPGTRLTVT.

The CDR3, as DNA: TGTGCCAGCAGTTTAAAGGGGGCGAACGTTTCACCCCTCCACTTT. Translation gives CASSLKGANVSPLHF. The chain has TRBV28 and TRBJ1-6; 7 bases fit TRBD1. CDR1 and CDR2 (germline): MDHEN, SYDVKM. CDR3 length: 15 amino acids. The V gene end was trimmed by 2 bases and the J gene end by 9 bases; junction bases not matched to a gene: 7.

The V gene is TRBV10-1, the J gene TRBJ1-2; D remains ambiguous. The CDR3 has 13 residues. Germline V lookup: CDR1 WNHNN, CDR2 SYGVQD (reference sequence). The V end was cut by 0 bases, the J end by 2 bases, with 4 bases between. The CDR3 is CASSESANYGYTF. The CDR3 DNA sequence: TGCGCCAGCAGTGAGTCAGCGAACTATGGCTACACCTTC.

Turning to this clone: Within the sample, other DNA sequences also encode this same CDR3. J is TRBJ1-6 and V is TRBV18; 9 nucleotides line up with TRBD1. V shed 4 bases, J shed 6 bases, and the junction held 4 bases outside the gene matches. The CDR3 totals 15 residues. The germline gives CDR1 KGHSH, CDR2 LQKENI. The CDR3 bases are TGTGCCAGCTCACGGGGACAGGGTGGTAATTCACCCCTCCACTTT. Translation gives CASSRGQGGNSPLHF.

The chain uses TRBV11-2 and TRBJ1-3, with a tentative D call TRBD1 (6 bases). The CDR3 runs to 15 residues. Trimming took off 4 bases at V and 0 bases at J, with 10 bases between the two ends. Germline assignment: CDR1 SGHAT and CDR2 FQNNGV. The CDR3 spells CASSSSRGSGNTIYF. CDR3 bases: TGTGCCAGCAGCTCCTCCAGGGGCTCTGGAAACACCATATATTTT.

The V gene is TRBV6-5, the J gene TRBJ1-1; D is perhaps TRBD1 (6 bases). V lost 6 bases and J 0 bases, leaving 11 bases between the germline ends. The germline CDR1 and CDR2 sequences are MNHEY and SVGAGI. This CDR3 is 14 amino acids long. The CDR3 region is CASSPGTLNTEAFF. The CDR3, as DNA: TGTGCCAGCAGCCCCGGGACATTGAACACTGAAGCTTTCTTT.

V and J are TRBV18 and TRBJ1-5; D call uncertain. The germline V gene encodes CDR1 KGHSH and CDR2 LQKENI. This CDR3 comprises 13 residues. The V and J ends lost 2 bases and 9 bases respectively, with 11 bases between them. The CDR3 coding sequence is TGTGCCAGCTCACCAGAGGAATTCATGCCCCAGCATTTT. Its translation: CASSPEEFMPQHF.

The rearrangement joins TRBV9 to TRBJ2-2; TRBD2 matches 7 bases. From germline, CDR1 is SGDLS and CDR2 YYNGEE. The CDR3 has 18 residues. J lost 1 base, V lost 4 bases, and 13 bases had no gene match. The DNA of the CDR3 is TGTGCCAGCAGCTCACCTCGGGGTGGACTAGTGAACACCGGGGAGCTGTTTTTT. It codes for CASSSPRGGLVNTGELFF.

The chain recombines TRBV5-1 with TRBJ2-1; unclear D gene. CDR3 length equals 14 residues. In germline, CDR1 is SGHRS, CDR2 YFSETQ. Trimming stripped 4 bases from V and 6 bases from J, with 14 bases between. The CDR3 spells CASSQDTVANEQFF. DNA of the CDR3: TGCGCCAGCAGCCAAGACACGGTCGCCAATGAGCAGTTCTTC.

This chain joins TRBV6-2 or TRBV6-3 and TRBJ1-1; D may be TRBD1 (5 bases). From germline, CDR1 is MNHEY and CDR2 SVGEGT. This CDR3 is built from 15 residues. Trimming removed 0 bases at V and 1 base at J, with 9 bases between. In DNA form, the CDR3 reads TGTGCCAGCAGTTACTCCAGGGTGGCGAACACTGAAGCTTTCTTT. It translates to CASSYSRVANTEAFF.

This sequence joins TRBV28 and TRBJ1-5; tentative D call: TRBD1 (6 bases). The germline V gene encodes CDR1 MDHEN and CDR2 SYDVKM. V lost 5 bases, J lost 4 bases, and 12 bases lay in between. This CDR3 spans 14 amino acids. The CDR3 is CASSTGTGNQPQHF. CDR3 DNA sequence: TGTGCCAGCAGTACAGGGACGGGGAATCAGCCCCAGCATTTT.

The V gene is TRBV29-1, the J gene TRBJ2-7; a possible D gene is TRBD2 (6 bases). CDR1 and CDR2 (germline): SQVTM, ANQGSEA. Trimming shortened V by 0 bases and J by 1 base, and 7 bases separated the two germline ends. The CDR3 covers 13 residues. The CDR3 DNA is TGCAGCGTTGAAGAGACTAGTTCCTACGAGCAGTACTTC. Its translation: CSVEETSSYEQYF.

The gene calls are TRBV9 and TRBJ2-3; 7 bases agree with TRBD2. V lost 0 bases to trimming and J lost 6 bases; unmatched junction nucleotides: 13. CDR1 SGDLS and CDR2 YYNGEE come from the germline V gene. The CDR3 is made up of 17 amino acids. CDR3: CASSVGMGGPRLDTQYF. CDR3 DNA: TGTGCCAGCAGCGTAGGGATGGGAGGGCCTCGATTGGATACGCAGTATTTT.

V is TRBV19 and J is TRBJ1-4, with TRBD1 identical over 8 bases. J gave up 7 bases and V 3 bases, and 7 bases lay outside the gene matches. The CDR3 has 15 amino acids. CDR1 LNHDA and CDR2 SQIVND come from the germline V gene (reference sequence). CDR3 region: CASSIRQGWAEKLFF. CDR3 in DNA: TGTGCCAGTAGTATTAGACAGGGGTGGGCTGAAAAACTGTTTTTT.

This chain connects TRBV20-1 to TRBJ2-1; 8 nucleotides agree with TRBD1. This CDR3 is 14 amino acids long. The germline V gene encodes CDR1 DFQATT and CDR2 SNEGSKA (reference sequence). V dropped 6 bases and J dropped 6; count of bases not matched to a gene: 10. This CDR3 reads CSASPGGPGNEQFF. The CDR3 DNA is TGCAGTGCGAGTCCAGGGGGCCCCGGCAATGAGCAGTTCTTC.

CDR3 DNA sequence: TGCGCCAGCAGCTTGGAAGTAGCCTACAATGAGCAGTTCTTC. It specifies CASSLEVAYNEQFF. The chain joins TRBV5-1 to TRBJ2-1; no reliable D call. This CDR3 has 14 residues. V was shortened by 0 bases and J by 2 bases, with 6 bases between the two germline ends. Germline CDR1 reads SGHRS; CDR2 reads YFSETQ.